Listed below are T cell receptor beta chains from one sample, sequenced in a study of cytomegalovirus exposure and HLA in healthy donors. Measured with immunoSEQ multiplex PCR; TCRdb has only the in-frame clones, and not every one. The sample carries about 120,000 clones, around 73% recorded once. The sample taken for sequencing was PBMCs. Source of these receptors: a man aged 25 to 40 in good health and CMV-seropositive. CDR3s include the opening cysteine and the closing phenylalanine or tryptophan. D genes are given only for firm matches. The size field is filled for only some rows; it gives once, few, many or a size class.

size,J,D,V,CDR3,DNA
-,TRBJ1-1,-,TRBV4-2,CASSQKRERTEAFF,TGTGCCAGCAGCCAAAAAAGGGAGAGGACTGAAGCTTTCTTT
-,TRBJ1-5,-,TRBV5-6,CASSLMAGRFYQPQHF,TGTGCCAGCAGCTTGATGGCAGGGAGGTTTTATCAGCCCCAGCATTTT
-,TRBJ2-7,-,TRBV2,CASSAQGQGKESRYEQYF,TGTGCCAGCAGTGCCCAGGGGCAGGGGAAAGAATCCCGCTACGAGCAGTACTTC
-,TRBJ2-1,TRBD2,TRBV10-2,CASRGGWTTSYNEQFF,TGCGCCAGCCGGGGGGGGTGGACGACCTCCTACAATGAGCAGTTCTTC
-,TRBJ2-7,TRBD1,TRBV28,CASSFGQDYEQYF,TGTGCCAGCAGTTTCGGACAGGACTACGAGCAGTACTTC
-,TRBJ1-1,-,TRBV30,CAWSVPDTEAFF,TGTGCCTGGAGTGTACCGGACACTGAAGCTTTCTTT
once,TRBJ2-1,TRBD2,TRBV7-9,CASRRGGLAAYNEQFF,TGTGCCAGCAGAAGGGGAGGACTAGCGGCCTACAATGAGCAGTTCTTC
-,TRBJ1-1,-,TRBV29-1,CSASNGAEAFF,TGCAGCGCTAGTAACGGCGCTGAAGCTTTCTTT
-,TRBJ1-5,-,TRBV27,CASSLHSNQPQHF,TGTGCCAGCAGTTTACATAGCAATCAGCCCCAGCATTTT
-,TRBJ2-7,TRBD1,TRBV11-2,CASSFGTGFYSEQYF,TGTGCCAGCAGCTTCGGGACAGGCTTTTATAGCGAGCAGTACTTC
once,TRBJ2-1,TRBD1,TRBV7-8,CASSLGDRGYNEQFF,TGTGCCAGCAGCTTAGGGGACAGGGGGTACAATGAGCAGTTCTTC
once,TRBJ2-5,TRBD2,TRBV10-3,CAISATSGGQETQYF,TGTGCCATCAGTGCGACTAGCGGGGGTCAAGAGACCCAGTACTTC
few,TRBJ1-1,-,TRBV28,CASGQFPNTEAFF,TGTGCCAGCGGACAGTTTCCAAACACTGAAGCTTTCTTT
-,TRBJ1-1,-,TRBV10-3,CAISQGNTEAFF,TGTGCCATCAGTCAGGGGAACACTGAAGCTTTCTTT
once,TRBJ2-7,TRBD1,TRBV19,CASSGRQGAYEQYF,TGTGCCAGTAGTGGCCGACAGGGGGCCTACGAGCAGTACTTC
-,TRBJ1-2,-,TRBV5-6,CASSLAPDSDYGYTF,TGTGCCAGCAGCTTGGCCCCGGACAGCGACTATGGCTACACCTTC
-,TRBJ2-7,TRBD2,TRBV4-2,CASSPRADSGSSYEQYF,TGTGCCAGCAGCCCCCGCGCCGATAGCGGGAGCAGTTACGAGCAGTACTTC
-,TRBJ2-7,-,TRBV29-1,CSVGAATYEQYF,TGCAGCGTGGGGGCGGCTACCTACGAGCAGTACTTC
-,TRBJ2-3,TRBD1,TRBV5-4,CASSMTGSTDTQYF,TGTGCCAGCAGCATGACAGGGTCTACAGATACGCAGTATTTT
-,TRBJ2-2,TRBD1,TRBV19,CASSIYRGRGTGELFF,TGTGCCAGTAGTATCTACAGGGGGCGAGGAACCGGGGAGCTGTTTTTT
-,TRBJ1-2,-,TRBV28,CASSLLQVRGYTF,TGTGCCAGCAGTTTATTGCAGGTTCGTGGCTACACCTTC
once,TRBJ2-7,TRBD1,TRBV7-2,CASSPATGGVQYF,TGTGCCAGCAGCCCCGCGACAGGGGGTGTGCAGTACTTC